The T cell receptor beta chain under discussion was sequenced for a study of CD8 T cells in Susac syndrome. Broader study findings: An acknowledgment was made by the study that its TCR sequencing and HLA analysis involved relatively few individuals.

TCR beta was sequenced from blood CD8+ and CD4+ T cells. TEMRA cells were FACS-enriched, and CD8+ and CD4+ T cells were isolated negatively. Points on this clonotype: Antigen: not known.

This CDR3 comprises 13 residues. The trim removed 5 bases at V and 6 bases at J, leaving 4 bases unmatched. The germline V gene has CDR1 SEHNR and CDR2 FQNEAQ (reference sequence). Random hexamers were used to reverse transcribe roughly 0.45 to 1 ug of RNA. The immunoSEQ assay covered 54 Vbeta and 13 Jbeta segments for CDR3. TCRdb reprocessed the immunoSEQ multiplex PCR reads via MiXCR and lists one record per CDR3 protein. Of 100,000 to 150,000 distinct CDR3 sequences listed, around 95% were seen once; the top ten hold around 0.1%. The chain is built from TRBV7-9 and TRBJ2-3; TRBD2 agrees at 8 bases. The sequenced sample was CD4+ T cells from PBMCs. The source of this sequence is a human donor in good health. CDR3 residues: CASSQAGVDTQYF. CDR3 DNA: TGTGCCAGCAGCCAAGCGGGAGTGGATACGCAGTATTTT.